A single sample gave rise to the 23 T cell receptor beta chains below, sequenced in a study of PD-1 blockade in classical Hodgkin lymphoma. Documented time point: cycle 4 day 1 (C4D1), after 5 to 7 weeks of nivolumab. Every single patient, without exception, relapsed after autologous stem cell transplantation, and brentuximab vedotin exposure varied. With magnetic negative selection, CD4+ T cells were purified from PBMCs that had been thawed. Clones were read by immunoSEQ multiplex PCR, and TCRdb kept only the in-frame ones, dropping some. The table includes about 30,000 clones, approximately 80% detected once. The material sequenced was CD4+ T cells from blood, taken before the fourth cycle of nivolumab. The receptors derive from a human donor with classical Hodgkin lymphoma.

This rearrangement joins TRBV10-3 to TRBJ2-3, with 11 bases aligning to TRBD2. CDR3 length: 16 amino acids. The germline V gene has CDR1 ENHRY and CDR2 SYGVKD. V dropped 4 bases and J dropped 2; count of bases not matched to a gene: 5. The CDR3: CAISGSSGGATDTQYF. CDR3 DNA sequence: TGTGCCATCAGTGGAAGTAGCGGGGGGGCCACAGATACGCAGTATTTT.

CDR3: CASSPGVGVVDEAFF. The CDR3 nucleotides are TGTGCCAGCAGCCCAGGGGTGGGGGTAGTTGATGAAGCTTTCTTT. The V call is TRBV7-9, the J call TRBJ1-1; possibly TRBD1 for D (6 bases). The ends were cut back, 5 bases at V and 7 bases at J, with 20 bases in the middle. CDR3 size: 15 residues. The germline gives CDR1 SEHNR, CDR2 FQNEAQ (reference sequence).

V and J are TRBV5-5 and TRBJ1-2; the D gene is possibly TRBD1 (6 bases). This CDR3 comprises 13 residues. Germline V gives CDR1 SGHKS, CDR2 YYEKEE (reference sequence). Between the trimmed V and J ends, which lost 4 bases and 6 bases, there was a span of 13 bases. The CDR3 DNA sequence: TGTGCCAGCAGCCTTCTACAGGGTGATGGCTACACCTTC. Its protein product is CASSLLQGDGYTF. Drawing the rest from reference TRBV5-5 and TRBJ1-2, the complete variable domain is DAGVTQSPTHLIKTRGQQVTLRCSPISGHKSVSWYQQVLGQGPQFIFQYYEKEERGRGNFPDRFSARQFPNYSSELNVNALLLGDSALYLCASSLLQGDGYTFGSGTRLTVV.

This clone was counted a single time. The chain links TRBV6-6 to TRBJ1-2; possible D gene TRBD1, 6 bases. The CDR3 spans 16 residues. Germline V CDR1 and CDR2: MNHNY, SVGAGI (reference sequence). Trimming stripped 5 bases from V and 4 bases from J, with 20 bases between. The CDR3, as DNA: TGTGCCAGCAGTGCAAACCCAGGGGCTACTCCCTATGGCTACACCTTC. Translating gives CASSANPGATPYGYTF.

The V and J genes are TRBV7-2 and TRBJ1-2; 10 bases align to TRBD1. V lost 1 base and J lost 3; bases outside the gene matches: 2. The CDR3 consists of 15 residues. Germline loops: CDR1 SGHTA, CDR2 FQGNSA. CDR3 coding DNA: TGTGCCAGCAGCTTAGGACAGGGGGCATACTATGGCTACACCTTC. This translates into CASSLGQGAYYGYTF.

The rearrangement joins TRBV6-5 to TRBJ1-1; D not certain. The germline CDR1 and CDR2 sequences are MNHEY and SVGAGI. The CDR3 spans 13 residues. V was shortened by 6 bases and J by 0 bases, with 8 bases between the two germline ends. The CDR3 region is CASRKTVNTEAFF. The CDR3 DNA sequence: TGTGCCAGCAGGAAGACGGTGAACACTGAAGCTTTCTTT.

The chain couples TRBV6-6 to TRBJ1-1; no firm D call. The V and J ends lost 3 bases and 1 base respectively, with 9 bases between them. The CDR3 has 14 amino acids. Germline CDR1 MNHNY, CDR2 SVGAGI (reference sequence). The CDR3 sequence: CASSYAAGNTEAFF. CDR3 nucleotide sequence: TGTGCCAGCAGTTATGCCGCAGGGAACACTGAAGCTTTCTTT.

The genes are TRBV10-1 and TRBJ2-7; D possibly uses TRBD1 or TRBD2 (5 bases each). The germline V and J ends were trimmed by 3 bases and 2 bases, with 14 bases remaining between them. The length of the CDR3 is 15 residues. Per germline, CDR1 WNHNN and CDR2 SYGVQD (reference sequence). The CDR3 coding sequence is TGCGCCAGCAGTGAACGATCCGGGGCCACCTACGAGCAGTACTTC. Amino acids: CASSERSGATYEQYF.

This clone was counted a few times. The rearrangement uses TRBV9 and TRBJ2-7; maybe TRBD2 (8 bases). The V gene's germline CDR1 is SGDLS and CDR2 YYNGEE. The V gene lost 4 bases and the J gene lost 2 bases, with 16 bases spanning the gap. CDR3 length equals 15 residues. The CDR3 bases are TGTGCCAGCAGCCCGCGGGGGGACAGCGCCTACGAGCAGTACTTC. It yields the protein CASSPRGDSAYEQYF.

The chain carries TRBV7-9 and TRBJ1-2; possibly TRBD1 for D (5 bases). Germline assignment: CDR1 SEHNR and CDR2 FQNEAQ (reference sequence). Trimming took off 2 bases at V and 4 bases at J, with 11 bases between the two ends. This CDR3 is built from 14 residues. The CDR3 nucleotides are TGTGCCAGCAGCTTACGGGCAGGGCTCTATGGCTACACCTTC. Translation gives CASSLRAGLYGYTF.

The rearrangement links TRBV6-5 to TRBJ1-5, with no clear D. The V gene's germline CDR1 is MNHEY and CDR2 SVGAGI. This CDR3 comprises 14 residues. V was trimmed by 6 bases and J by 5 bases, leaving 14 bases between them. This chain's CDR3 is CASRSRGSYQPQHF. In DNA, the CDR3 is TGTGCCAGCAGATCGCGGGGAAGTTATCAGCCCCAGCATTTT.

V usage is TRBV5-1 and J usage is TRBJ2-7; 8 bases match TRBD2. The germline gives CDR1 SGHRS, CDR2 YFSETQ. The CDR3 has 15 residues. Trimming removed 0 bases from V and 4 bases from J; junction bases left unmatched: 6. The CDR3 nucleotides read TGCGCCAGCAGCTTGGCCTCGCGGGGGGATTACGAGCAGTACTTC. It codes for CASSLASRGDYEQYF.

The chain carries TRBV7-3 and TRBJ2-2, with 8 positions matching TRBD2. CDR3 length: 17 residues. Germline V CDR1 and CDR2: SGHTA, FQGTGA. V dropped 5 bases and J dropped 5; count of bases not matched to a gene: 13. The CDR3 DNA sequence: TGTGCCAGCAGCCCCAACCGGGGGGGCTTGAGGACCGGGGAGCTGTTTTTT. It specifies CASSPNRGGLRTGELFF.

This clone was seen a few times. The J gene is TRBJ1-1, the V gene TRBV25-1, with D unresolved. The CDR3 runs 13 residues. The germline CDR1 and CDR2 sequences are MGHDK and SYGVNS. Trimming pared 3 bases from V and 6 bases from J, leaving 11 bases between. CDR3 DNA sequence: TGTGCCAGCAGTGATCGGGATTTGGCTGAAGCTTTCTTT. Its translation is CASSDRDLAEAFF.

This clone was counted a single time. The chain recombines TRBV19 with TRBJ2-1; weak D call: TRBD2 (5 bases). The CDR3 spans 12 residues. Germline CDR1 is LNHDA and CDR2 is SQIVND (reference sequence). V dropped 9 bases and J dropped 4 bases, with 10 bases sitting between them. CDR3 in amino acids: CASATGYNEQFF. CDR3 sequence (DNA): TGTGCCAGCGCGACGGGGTACAATGAGCAGTTCTTC. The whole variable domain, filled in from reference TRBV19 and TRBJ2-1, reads DGGITQSPKYLFRKEGQNVTLSCEQNLNHDAMYWYRQDPGQGLRLIYYSQIVNDFQKGDIAEGYSVSREKKESFPLTVTSAQKNPTAFYLCASATGYNEQFFGPGTRLTVL.

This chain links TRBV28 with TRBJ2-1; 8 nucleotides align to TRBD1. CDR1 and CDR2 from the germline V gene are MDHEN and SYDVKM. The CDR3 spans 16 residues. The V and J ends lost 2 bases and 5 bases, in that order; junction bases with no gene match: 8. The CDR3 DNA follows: TGTGCCAGCAGTTTACGTGGGACAGGCGCCAACAATGAGCAGTTCTTC. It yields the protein CASSLRGTGANNEQFF.

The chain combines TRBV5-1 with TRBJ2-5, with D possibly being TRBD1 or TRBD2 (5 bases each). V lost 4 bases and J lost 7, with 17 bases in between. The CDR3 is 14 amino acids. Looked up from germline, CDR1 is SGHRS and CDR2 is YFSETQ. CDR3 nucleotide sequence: TGCGCCAGCAGCCCGGAGGCCCTGAGGGGGACCCAGTACTTC. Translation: CASSPEALRGTQYF.

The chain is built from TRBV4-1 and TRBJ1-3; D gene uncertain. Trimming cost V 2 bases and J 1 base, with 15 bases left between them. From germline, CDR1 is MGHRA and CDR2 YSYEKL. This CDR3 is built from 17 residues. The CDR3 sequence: CASSQKIQGFSGNTIYF. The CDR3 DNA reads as TGCGCCAGCAGCCAAAAAATTCAAGGATTTTCTGGAAACACCATATATTTT.

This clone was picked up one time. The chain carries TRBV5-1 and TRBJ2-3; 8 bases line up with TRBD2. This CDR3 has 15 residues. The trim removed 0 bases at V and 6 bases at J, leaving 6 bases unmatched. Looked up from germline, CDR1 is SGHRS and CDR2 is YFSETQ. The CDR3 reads CASSLAFGGADTQYF. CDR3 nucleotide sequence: TGCGCCAGCAGCTTGGCCTTCGGGGGGGCGGATACGCAGTATTTT.

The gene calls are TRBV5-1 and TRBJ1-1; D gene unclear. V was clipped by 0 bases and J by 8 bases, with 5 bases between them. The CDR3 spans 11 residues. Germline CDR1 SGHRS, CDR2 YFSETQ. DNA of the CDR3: TGCGCCAGCAGCTTGGAAGGGGAAGCTTTCTTT. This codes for CASSLEGEAFF. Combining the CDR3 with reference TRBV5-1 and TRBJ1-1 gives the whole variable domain KAGVTQTPRYLIKTRGQQVTLSCSPISGHRSVSWYQQTPGQGLQFLFEYFSETQRNKGNFPGRFSGRQFSNSRSEMNVSTLELGDSALYLCASSLEGEAFFGQGTRLTVV.

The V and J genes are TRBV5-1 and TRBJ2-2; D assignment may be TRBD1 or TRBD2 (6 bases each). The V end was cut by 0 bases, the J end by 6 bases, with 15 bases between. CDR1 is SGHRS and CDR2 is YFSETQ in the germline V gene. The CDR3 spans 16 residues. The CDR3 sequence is CASSLAEAGEAGELFF. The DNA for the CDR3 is TGCGCCAGCAGCTTGGCCGAGGCAGGGGAGGCCGGGGAGCTGTTTTTT.

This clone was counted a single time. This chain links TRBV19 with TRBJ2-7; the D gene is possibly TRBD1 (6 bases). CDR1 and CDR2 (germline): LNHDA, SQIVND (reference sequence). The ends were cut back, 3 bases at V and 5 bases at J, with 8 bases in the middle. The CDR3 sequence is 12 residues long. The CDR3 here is CASSMDSNEQYF. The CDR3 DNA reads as TGTGCCAGTAGTATGGACAGTAACGAGCAGTACTTC. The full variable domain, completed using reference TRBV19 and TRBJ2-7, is DGGITQSPKYLFRKEGQNVTLSCEQNLNHDAMYWYRQDPGQGLRLIYYSQIVNDFQKGDIAEGYSVSREKKESFPLTVTSAQKNPTAFYLCASSMDSNEQYFGPGTRLTVT.

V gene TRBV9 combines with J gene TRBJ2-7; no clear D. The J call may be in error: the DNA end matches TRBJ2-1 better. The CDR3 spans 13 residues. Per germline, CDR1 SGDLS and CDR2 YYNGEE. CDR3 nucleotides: TGTGCCAGCAGCGTAGGACCATCCTACGAGCAGTTCTTC. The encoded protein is CASSVGPSYEQFF.